This TCR beta chain emerged from a study of cytomegalovirus exposure and HLA in healthy donors. Use of 60 Vbeta and 13 Jbeta primers characterized the PCR. TCRdb's table, derived via immunoSEQ multiplex PCR, lists solely in-frame clones and lacks some. The sample yields more than 200,000 clones, more than 60% seen once. About this clone: The antigen is unknown.

The study, taken as a whole, reports: There were several of the most significant clusters that appeared linked to common viral pathogens in a later analysis.

CDR3 length: 14 amino acids. V was pared by 4 bases and J by 2 bases, with 9 bases between. Germline CDR1 MNHNS, CDR2 SASEGT. The sequenced material came from PBMCs. The source is a man aged 40-49 years in good health and CMV-seronegative. J is TRBJ2-4 and V is TRBV6-1; D unresolved. The DNA for the CDR3 is TGTGCCAGCAGTGGTGAGAATCCCAAAAACATTCAGTACTTC. Residues: CASSGENPKNIQYF.